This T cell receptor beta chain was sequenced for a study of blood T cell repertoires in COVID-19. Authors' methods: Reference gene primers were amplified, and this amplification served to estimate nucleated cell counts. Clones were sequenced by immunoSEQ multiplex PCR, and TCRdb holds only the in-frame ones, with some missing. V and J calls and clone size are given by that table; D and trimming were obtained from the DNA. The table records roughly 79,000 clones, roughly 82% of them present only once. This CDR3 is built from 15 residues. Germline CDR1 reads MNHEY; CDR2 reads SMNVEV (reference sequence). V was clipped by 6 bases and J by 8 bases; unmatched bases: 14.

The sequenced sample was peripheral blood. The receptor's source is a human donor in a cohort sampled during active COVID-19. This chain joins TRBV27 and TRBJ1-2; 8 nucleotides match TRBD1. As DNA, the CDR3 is TGTGCCAGCAGCCTAGGACAGGGAAAACGGGGAGGCTACACCTTC. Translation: CASSLGQGKRGGYTF.